This T cell receptor beta chain was identified during a study of blood T cell repertoires in COVID-19. Background on the study: Whether acute or convalescent, the COVID-19 samples came from the United States, Italy and Spain. The analysed material was cDNA or gDNA that came from T cells, B-cell-depleted T cells, or PBMCs.

Trimming took 5 bases from V and 5 from J; bases not matched to a gene: 6. This CDR3 is 14 amino acids long. The germline gives CDR1 ENHRY, CDR2 SYGVKD. As handled by the study authors: Quantification of nucleated cells was approximated via reference gene primer amplification. Produced via immunoSEQ multiplex PCR; TCRdb's table is partial and in-frame only. V and J calls and clone size follow that table, whereas D and trimming were derived from the DNA. The repertoire holds about 190,000 clones, with 85% to 90% as singletons. The V call is TRBV10-3, the J call TRBJ2-7; 10 bases align to TRBD2. Material: peripheral blood. This receptor was taken from a man aged 18 to 29 with active or convalescent COVID-19. CDR3 nucleotides: TGTGCCATCAGTCCAATAGCGGGAGGCAACGAGCAGTACTTC. Residues: CAISPIAGGNEQYF.